This T cell receptor (beta chain) was identified in a study of CD8+ T cells in alopecia areata. RNA was isolated and reverse transcribed to cDNA, the sequencing template. Libraries were prepared by immunoSEQ multiplex PCR; TCRdb keeps only in-frame clonotypes and omits some of them. Here the sample spans fewer than 150,000 clones, roughly 80% being singletons. Treatment indicated: oral pan-JAK inhibitor, 5-10 mg twice daily. The V gene's germline CDR1 is SGHRS and CDR2 YFSETQ. V gave up 4 bases and J gave up 0 bases; unmatched junction bases: 7. The CDR3 has 15 residues. This TCR was sampled from a human donor with alopecia areata. The chain combines TRBV5-1 with TRBJ2-7; the match to TRBD2 covers 7 bases. The specimen comprised CD8+ T cells sorted from blood, sampled at week 4, from a patient treated with tofacitinib. In nucleotides, the CDR3 is TGCGCCAGCAGCAGGGAGCGGGGACTCTCCTACGAGCAGTACTTC. Translated, it gives CASSRERGLSYEQYF.